Listed below are T cell receptor beta chains from one sample, sequenced in a study of OX40 agonist ivuxolimab in advanced cancers. Assay used: immunoSEQ multiplex PCR; TCRdb lists only in-frame clones, some missing. The profile covers about 19,000 clones, with more than 80% appearing a single time and approximately 56% taken by the ten largest. The sample here was CD4+ or CD8+ T cells sorted from blood, taken in a trial of the OX40 agonist ivuxolimab. These receptors all come from an adult with an advanced solid tumor such as melanoma, head and neck, liver or kidney cancer. CDR3s include the opening cysteine and the closing phenylalanine or tryptophan. The D gene is left open where the match is weak. Clone size is shown for a subset of rows, as once, few, many or a class of expanded clone.

j_call clone_size d_call v_call cdr3_nt cdr3_aa
TRBJ2-7 . . TRBV5-1 TGCGCCAGCAGCTGGGCCCTTGGAGGGGACGAGCAGTACTTC CASSWALGGDEQYF
TRBJ2-4 . . TRBV5-4 TGTGCCAGCAGCTTTCAAGGGGGGCCCAAAAACATTCAGTACTTC CASSFQGGPKNIQYF
TRBJ2-2 . . TRBV5-4 TGTGCCAGCAGCCAGGGGACCACCGGGGAGCTGTTTTTT CASSQGTTGELFF
TRBJ2-1 . TRBD1 TRBV6-6 TGTGCCAGCAGTTCTTGGGACAGAAACAATGAGCAGTTCTTC CASSSWDRNNEQFF
TRBJ1-6 few . TRBV9 TGTGCCAGCAGCGGTCCTAATTCACCCCTCCACTTT CASSGPNSPLHF
TRBJ2-7 . TRBD1 TRBV10-3 TGTGCCATCAGTGACAGGACAGGAGAATACGAGCAGTACTTC CAISDRTGEYEQYF
TRBJ2-7 . TRBD2 TRBV6-1 TGTGCCAGCAGTGTTACTAGCGGGGACAACTACGAGCAGTACTTC CASSVTSGDNYEQYF
TRBJ1-1 . . TRBV4-1 TGCGCCAGCAGCCATAGACACGAAGCTTTCTTT CASSHRHEAFF
TRBJ1-2 . TRBD1 TRBV4-1 TGCGCCAGCAGCCAAGATTTTCTGACAGGGAATAACTATGGCTACACCTTC CASSQDFLTGNNYGYTF
TRBJ1-3 few . TRBV7-3 TGTGCCAGCAGCTTAGATAACTCTGGAAACACCATATATTTT CASSLDNSGNTIYF
TRBJ2-1 . TRBD2 TRBV30 TGTGCCTGGAGTGTGGATGGAGGGAGGGCGTTCTTC CAWSVDGGRAFF
TRBJ1-3 few . TRBV10-1 TGCGCCAGGTGTCAAGGGTCTTCCTCTGGAAACACCATATATTTT CARCQGSSSGNTIYF
TRBJ1-2 . TRBD1 TRBV6-6 TGTGCCAGCAGTTACTCCCACAGGGGATACTATGGCTACACCTTC CASSYSHRGYYGYTF
TRBJ2-1 . TRBD2 TRBV27 TGTGCCAGCGGCGAGGCACTAGCGGTGCCCTACAATGAGCAGTTCTTC CASGEALAVPYNEQFF
TRBJ1-2 once TRBD1 TRBV7-9 TGTGCCAGCAGCAGTGAAGGGACAGGGTATGAGAACTATGGCTACACCTTC CASSSEGTGYENYGYTF
TRBJ1-1 . TRBD1 TRBV29-1 TGCAGCGCGGACAGGGGGAACACTGAAGCTTTCTTT CSADRGNTEAFF
TRBJ1-1 . . TRBV2 TGTGCCAGCAGTTCCAGGGTGGCTTTCTTT CASSSRVAFF
TRBJ2-4 . TRBD1 TRBV11-1 TGTGCCAGCAGCCCCGCCGACAGGGACAGAAACATTCAGTACTTC CASSPADRDRNIQYF
TRBJ1-2 few . TRBV7-9 TGTGCCAGCAGCTCCGGGGTTGGGTTGGAGAACTATGGCTACACCTTC CASSSGVGLENYGYTF
TRBJ1-5 few . TRBV28 TGTGCCAGCAGTTTAATGCCGGGGCCTAGCAATCAGCCCCAGCATTTT CASSLMPGPSNQPQHF
TRBJ1-5 . . TRBV7-2 TGTGCCAGCAGCTTATTTGCCATAAGCAATCAGCCCCAGCATTTT CASSLFAISNQPQHF
TRBJ1-6 . . TRBV27 TGTGCCAGCAGCTATTCCCTTTATAATTCACCCCTCCACTTT CASSYSLYNSPLHF
TRBJ1-6 . . TRBV7-6 TGTGCCAGCAGCCCTACCCCCGGGGAGGTTTATAATTCACCCCTCCACTTT CASSPTPGEVYNSPLHF
TRBJ1-5 . . TRBV28 TGTGCCAGCAGTTACAGTTTTAGCAGCAATCAGCCCCAGCATTTT CASSYSFSSNQPQHF
TRBJ2-3 . . TRBV19 TGTGCCAGTAGTCCTTATCGGGACCCTAGCACAGATACGCAGTATTTT CASSPYRDPSTDTQYF
TRBJ1-1 . . TRBV2 TGTGCCAGCAGTTACGATGAAGCTTTCTTT CASSYDEAFF
TRBJ2-4 . . TRBV11-2 TGTGCCAGCAGTCTCATAGCCAAAAACATTCAGTACTTC CASSLIAKNIQYF
TRBJ2-7 . TRBD2 TRBV15 TGTGCCACCAGCAGCCCTACTGGGACTAGCGGGGGGGCCGCCTACGAGCAGTACTTC CATSSPTGTSGGAAYEQYF
TRBJ2-1 once . TRBV5-1 TGCGCCAGCAGCTCGTACAATGAGCAGTTCTTC CASSSYNEQFF
TRBJ2-3 . TRBD2 TRBV27 TGTGCCAGCAGGACGACTAGCGGGGGGAGCACAGATACGCAGTATTTT CASRTTSGGSTDTQYF
TRBJ2-1 . TRBD2 TRBV5-1 TGCGCCAGCAGCTTGGTCCACAGCGGGGATGAGCAGTTCTTC CASSLVHSGDEQFF
TRBJ1-6 . . TRBV7-9 TGTGCCAGCAGCCCCGCTCCGGGGATCAAGAATTCACCCCTCCACTTT CASSPAPGIKNSPLHF
TRBJ2-1 . . TRBV7-9 TGTGCCAGCAGCTTAGGAGTTGGTGGTGAGCAGTTCTTC CASSLGVGGEQFF
TRBJ2-7 once TRBD1 TRBV13 TGTGCCAGCAGCTGGGCAGGGGGCTCCTACGAGCAGTACTTC CASSWAGGSYEQYF
TRBJ2-5 . . TRBV27 TGTGCCAGCAGTTTATCGGGGGGCCAAGAGACCCAGTACTTC CASSLSGGQETQYF
TRBJ2-7 . . TRBV27 TGTGCCAGCAGTTTGACCTACGAGCAGTACTTC CASSLTYEQYF
TRBJ2-5 . TRBD2 TRBV11-2 TGTGCCAGCAGCTTAGGACTAGCGGGGGGGCCCCGCGGACAAGAGACCCAGTACTTC CASSLGLAGGPRGQETQYF
TRBJ1-4 . . TRBV7-9 TGTGCCAGCAGCTCGGGTCACAACGAAAAACTGTTTTTT CASSSGHNEKLFF
TRBJ2-1 . TRBD2 TRBV6-6 TGTGCCAGCAGTGTGACTAGCGGGGGAAACAATGAGCAGTTCTTC CASSVTSGGNNEQFF
TRBJ1-2 . . TRBV9 TGTGCCAGCAGCGACCACAGGTCTGAGGGCTATGGCTACACCTTC CASSDHRSEGYGYTF
TRBJ2-5 few . TRBV27 TGTGCCAGCAGTTTACCTGACGGCCGAAGGACCCAGTACTTC CASSLPDGRRTQYF
TRBJ1-1 many . TRBV9 TGTGCCAGCAGCCCATCCGGCCTGGGGGATGAAGCTTTCTTT CASSPSGLGDEAFF
TRBJ2-7 . . TRBV5-1 TGCGCCAGCAGCTTGGGGGGAAGCTCCTACGAGCAGTACTTC CASSLGGSSYEQYF
TRBJ2-7 . . TRBV5-4 TGTGCCAGCAGCCAATCCGGTAGCTCCTACGAGCAGTACTTC CASSQSGSSYEQYF
TRBJ2-7 . . TRBV19 TGTGCCAGTAGTCACCCGGGACGGGCCGGGTCCTACGAGCAGTACTTC CASSHPGRAGSYEQYF
TRBJ1-2 . TRBD1 TRBV30 TGTGCCTGGATCACGACCCCGGGGACAGCCACTAACTATGGCTACACCTTC CAWITTPGTATNYGYTF
TRBJ1-1 . . TRBV29-1 TGCAGCGTTGATTCGGGGGAAGCTTTCTTT CSVDSGEAFF
TRBJ2-2 . TRBD2 TRBV4-2 TGTGCCAGCAGCCAAGAGGTCGGTCTAAGACTAGCGGGGGAATCCGGGGAGCTGTTTTTT CASSQEVGLRLAGESGELFF
TRBJ2-4 . TRBD1 TRBV27 TGTGCCAGCAGTTCACAGGGGTATAGGGCCAAAAACATTCAGTACTTC CASSSQGYRAKNIQYF
TRBJ2-3 . TRBD2 TRBV15 TGTGCCACCAGCATCTTGGTAGCGGGGGGGCCCACAGATACGCAGTATTTT CATSILVAGGPTDTQYF
TRBJ2-7 . . TRBV2 TGTGCCAGCAGTGAGGGGCGTCCGGGAGCCAACTACGAGCAGTACTTC CASSEGRPGANYEQYF